A selection of T cell receptor beta chains follows, all from one sample in a study of blood T cells in healthy people across ages. TCRdb itself ran the 5' RACE reads through MiXCR, one entry per CDR3 protein. The sample shows 1.6 million or so distinct CDR3 sequences, roughly 32% of them seen only once. Sequenced: blood. Receptor source: a woman aged 25 to 39 in good health. The conserved cysteine and the conserved F or W are not part of the CDR3 here. Each record gives: V gene, CDR3 protein.

>TRBV5-1
ASSGGLAPYEQY
>TRBV12-3/TRBV12-4
ASNELAGYNEQF
>TRBV20-1
SATGATTPSYEQY
>TRBV12-3/TRBV12-4
ASSFWGADEQF
>TRBV2
ASSGEIGGNYGYT
>TRBV7-2
ASSLGQGGGTDTQY
>TRBV9
ASSGGGGGPSYEQY
>TRBV28
ASRAGVAHEQY
>TRBV4-1
ASSQEAGTYNEQF
>TRBV6-1
ASGRDMNTEAF
>TRBV24-1
ATNGGSANQPQH
>TRBV20-1
SAMQDTLTYEQY
>TRBV4-1
ASSQGFEVRDTKNIQY
>TRBV7-3
ASSPDGRGNYGYT
>TRBV24-1
ATSDRQGSSQEQF
>TRBV7-9
ASSLTPRGRHTGELF
>TRBV28
ASSPSWGNTEAF
>TRBV4-1
VSSPDRAPDEKLF
>TRBV20-1
STLAGPSYEQY
>TRBV5-1
ASSFFSGGYQGYT
>TRBV29-1
SVEIWSSGLSYEQY
>TRBV29-1
SVEWAGGQGGSGANVLT